This T cell receptor beta chain came from a study of T cells in Graves' hyperthyroidism and ophthalmopathy. Based on clinical symptoms, serum thyroxine and TRAb, thyroid ultrasound and orbital computed tomography, diagnoses were reached. This CDR3 region has 12 residues. Trimming removed 8 bases at V and 3 bases at J, with 10 bases between. Amplification yielded TCR beta CDR3 regions, with RNA transcripts as the source. An initial round of RT-PCR targeting the TCR CDR3 relied on the HTBI primer set. One entry per CDR3 protein, called by TCRdb with MiXCR from the multiplex PCR reads. Found here are 350,000 or so distinct CDR3 sequences, 15% to 20% of them singletons; the top ten hold approximately 49%.

Sequencing was done on a sample of blood. The chain joins TRBV12-3 or TRBV12-4 to TRBJ1-2; the D gene is possibly TRBD1 (5 bases). The receptor's source is a woman aged 45 to 65 with Graves' hyperthyroidism. CDR3 protein: CASGGVHYGYTF. CDR3 in DNA: TGTGCCAGCGGGGGGGTTCACTATGGCTACACCTTC.